The TCR beta chain described here comes from a study of cytomegalovirus exposure and HLA in healthy donors. Study-level background: An analysis done earlier identified about 100 million unique TCR beta sequences from roughly 190 million T cells. Study-wide results and limits: Researchers catalogued roughly 170 TCR beta chains as cytomegalovirus-associated. When analyzed later, the rates of TCR association showed variation by HLA locus, with DRB1 the most and HLA-C the fewest. HLA-A and HLA-B allele assignments for most subjects were reportedly predicted accurately using TCR beta sequences.

The primer mix had 60 Vbeta and 13 Jbeta primers. TCRdb's copy holds only in-frame clones and misses some; the assay was immunoSEQ multiplex PCR. The sample includes around 120,000 clones, less than 80% seen only once; the top ten take 3% to 4.5%. Comment on this clone: Its antigen is as yet unknown.

This TCR derives from a man in his thirties or forties in good health and CMV-seropositive. Sample: PBMCs.

The CDR3 region is CASSLISSNTGELFF. The CDR3 nucleotides read TGCGCCAGCAGCTTGATTAGTTCGAACACCGGGGAGCTGTTTTTT. The chain uses TRBV5-1 and TRBJ2-2; D uncertain. The CDR3 length is 15 residues. Per the germline V gene, CDR1 is SGHRS and CDR2 is YFSETQ. V was pared by 1 base and J by 0 bases, with 7 bases between.